A selection of T cell receptor beta chains follows, all from one sample in a study of OX40 agonist ivuxolimab in advanced cancers. This table comes from immunoSEQ multiplex PCR, and its TCRdb copy is limited to in-frame clones, with some not included. The data contain about 38,000 clones, 70% to 85% of them singletons. Here the sequenced sample was CD4+ or CD8+ T cells sorted from blood, taken in a trial of the OX40 agonist ivuxolimab. Receptors originate from an adult with an advanced solid tumor such as melanoma, head and neck, liver or kidney cancer. Both conserved end residues are part of each CDR3.

>TRBJ2-5|TRBV28
CASSLRGPGRGYF
>TRBJ2-2|TRBV4-1
CASSHRGFTGELFF
>TRBJ2-1|TRBV29-1
CSVAASEWNEQFF
>TRBJ1-5|TRBV10-1
CASSQGLNQPQHF
>TRBJ2-7|TRBV6-5
CATTIGWWDDEQYF
>TRBJ1-4|TRBV9
CASSVGGGGNEKLFF
>TRBJ2-3|TRBV5-1
CASSIHRGRADTQYF
>TRBJ2-1|TRBV19
CASSIEVLGPRNEQFF
>TRBJ2-1|TRBV6-1
CASSAQGSEQFF
>TRBJ2-2|TRBV9
CASSVGGSGNTGELFF
>TRBJ2-1|TRBV30
CAWSLAGGHAYEQFF
>TRBJ1-3|TRBV21-1
CASSTRDGSGNTIYF
>TRBJ2-3|TRBV7-8
CASSLGRRRGADTQYF
>TRBJ2-7|TRBV13
CASSLLAGNYEQYF
>TRBJ2-1|TRBV10-2
CASSESGQDNEQFF
>TRBJ1-1|TRBV7-2
CASSLGWDRGPLGTEAFF
>TRBJ2-1|TRBV13
CASSAPLAGAYNEQFF
>TRBJ2-7|TRBV6-1
CATGAGSEQYF
>TRBJ2-1|TRBV19
CASSMSFKNEQFF
>TRBJ2-1|TRBV21-1
CASSKIHNGQFF
>TRBJ2-6|TRBV7-9
CASSLYLGGANVLTF
>TRBJ2-1|TRBV29-1
CSVEVGTDWNEQFF
>TRBJ2-7|TRBV2
CASRAGTIGYEQYF